The 9 T cell receptor beta chains below were found in one sample sequenced in a study of Ad26.COV2.S vaccination and SARS-CoV-2 variants. Regarding treatment: about 20 received Ad26.COV2.S at low or high dose, single or two shots; 5 received placebo; per-sample allocation not given. Vaccine and placebo recipients were sampled on day 63 after the first injection. TCRdb's table, derived via immunoSEQ multiplex PCR, lists solely in-frame clones and lacks some. The sample holds some 400,000 clones; 75% to 90% are singletons and the top ten take around 2%. Source: peripheral blood, taken in a trial of Ad26.COV2.S vaccine versus placebo. The receptors shown here come from a person between 18 and 59 years old who received the Ad26.COV2.S COVID-19 vaccine or a placebo.

The sample holds one count of this clone. This rearrangement joins TRBV6-1 to TRBJ1-6, with no clear D. This CDR3 comprises 12 residues. V was cut by 1 base and J by 13 bases, with 8 bases left in between. Germline assignment: CDR1 MNHNS and CDR2 SASEGT. CDR3 sequence: CASSEVLFPLHF. In nucleotides, the CDR3 is TGTGCCAGCAGTGAAGTCCTCTTTCCCCTCCACTTT.

The rearrangement uses TRBV3-1 (or the pseudogene TRBV3-2) and TRBJ2-7, with no clear D. This CDR3 region has 12 residues. The germline V gene encodes CDR1 LGHDT and CDR2 YNNKEL (reference sequence). V dropped 4 bases and J dropped 6 bases, with 10 bases sitting between them. CDR3 nucleotides: TGTGCCAGCAGCCTCGAGTTGGGCGAGCAGTACTTC. This encodes CASSLELGEQYF.

This rearrangement joins TRBV5-1 to TRBJ1-2; D gene ambiguous. V lost 4 bases and J 6 bases, leaving 10 bases between the germline ends. The CDR3 sequence is 12 residues long. From germline, CDR1 is SGHRS and CDR2 YFSETQ. CDR3 amino acids: CASSENRDGYTF. DNA of the CDR3: TGCGCCAGCAGCGAGAATCGGGATGGCTACACCTTC. The full variable domain, in which reference TRBV5-1 and TRBJ1-2 provide the parts outside the CDR3, is KAGVTQTPRYLIKTRGQQVTLSCSPISGHRSVSWYQQTPGQGLQFLFEYFSETQRNKGNFPGRFSGRQFSNSRSEMNVSTLELGDSALYLCASSENRDGYTFGSGTRLTVV.

The chain carries TRBV30 and TRBJ1-1; perhaps TRBD1 as D (5 bases). The V gene's germline CDR1 is GTSNPN and CDR2 SVGIG (reference sequence). V lost 1 base and J lost 10, with 10 bases in between. The CDR3 spans 11 residues. CDR3 nucleotides: TGTGCCTGGAGTGGTGAAAGGGGAGCTTTCTTT. It encodes CAWSGERGAFF.

This rearrangement joins TRBV5-1 to TRBJ2-1; D tentatively reads TRBD1 or TRBD2 (5 bases each). This CDR3 comprises 16 residues. The germline V gene encodes CDR1 SGHRS and CDR2 YFSETQ. The ends were cut back, 0 bases at V and 2 bases at J, with 12 bases in the middle. For the CDR3, the DNA is TGCGCCAGCAGCTTGGCACCGGGACGACCCTACAATGAGCAGTTCTTC. This sequence encodes CASSLAPGRPYNEQFF. The full variable domain, with the rest looked up from reference TRBV5-1 and TRBJ2-1, is KAGVTQTPRYLIKTRGQQVTLSCSPISGHRSVSWYQQTPGQGLQFLFEYFSETQRNKGNFPGRFSGRQFSNSRSEMNVSTLELGDSALYLCASSLAPGRPYNEQFFGPGTRLTVL.

The chain couples TRBV29-1 to TRBJ2-3, with a tentative D call TRBD2 (6 bases). CDR3 length: 12 residues. The germline V gene encodes CDR1 SQVTM and CDR2 ANQGSEA. CDR3 in amino acids: CGGVGHTDTQYF. CDR3 nucleotide sequence: TGCGGCGGGGTCGGACACACAGATACGCAGTATTTT.

This chain links TRBV11-2 with TRBJ2-7; 8 nucleotides match TRBD2. The CDR3 is 14 amino acids. V lost 2 bases to trimming and J lost 2 bases; unmatched junction nucleotides: 2. From germline, CDR1 is SGHAT and CDR2 FQNNGV. The CDR3 is CASSLTGGPYEQYF. CDR3 nucleotide sequence: TGTGCCAGCAGCTTAACGGGGGGGCCCTACGAGCAGTACTTC.

The chain employs TRBV12-5 and TRBJ2-1; 7 positions agree with TRBD1. The V gene's germline CDR1 is LGHNT and CDR2 FRNRAP. The CDR3 contains 16 residues. V lost 4 bases to trimming and J lost 1 base; unmatched junction nucleotides: 7. In DNA form, the CDR3 reads TGTGCTAGTGGTTCTTCCGGGACAGTATCCTACAATGAGCAGTTCTTC. It is translated as CASGSSGTVSYNEQFF.

In the case of this clone: Sequence at one end of the junction differs from germline and may be a read error. CDR3 nucleotide sequence: TGTGCCAGCAGCGTAGCAGAGCGGCACCCTAGCACAGATACGCAGTATTTT. This gives the protein CASSVAERHPSTDTQYF. The V gene is TRBV7-9, the J gene TRBJ2-3; D may be TRBD2 (5 bases). Germline V CDR1 and CDR2: SEHNR, FQNEAQ (reference sequence). The CDR3 length is 17 residues.